The 5 T cell receptor beta chains below come from one sample, sequenced in a study of T cells expressing NK-cell markers. Following a re-call of the 5' RACE reads, TCRdb has one entry per CDR3 protein and lacks DNA. Reported are about 380,000 distinct CDR3 sequences; the ten largest clones contain 5% to 5.5%. Sample: blood T cells: a sorted CD56 or NKG2C T cell subset, CD4+ or CD8+ T cells, or bulk PBMC T cells (not recorded which). The receptors were gathered from a man aged 18 to 70 in good health.

The chain is built from TRBV6-1 and TRBJ2-3; no DNA is available, so the TRBD1 call from TCRdb remains unchecked. CDR3 length: 16 amino acids. Germline values: CDR1 MNHNS, CDR2 SASEGT. This CDR3 is CASSGGLGGSTDTQYF.

The rearrangement uses TRBV7-2 and TRBJ2-5; TCRdb designates TRBD2, a call that cannot be tested without DNA. CDR1 and CDR2 (germline): SGHTA, FQGNSA. The CDR3 is 17 amino acids. The CDR3 region is CASSLGFSSGGAETQYF. Full variable domain (remainder filled in from reference TRBV7-2 and TRBJ2-5): GAGVSQSPSNKVTEKGKDVELRCDPISGHTALYWYRQSLGQGLEFLIYFQGNSAPDKSGLPSDRFSAERTGGSVSTLTIQRTQQEDSAVYLCASSLGFSSGGAETQYFGPGTRLLVL.

The chain links TRBV5-4 to TRBJ1-4; TCRdb picks TRBD1, but there is no DNA to check that call. CDR1 and CDR2 from the germline V gene are SGHNT and YYREEE (reference sequence). This CDR3 contains 15 residues. The CDR3 sequence: CASSWTGGANEKLFF.

This sequence joins TRBV11-2 and TRBJ2-1; the TCRdb call, TRBD2, lacks DNA for checking. Germline V gives CDR1 SGHAT, CDR2 FQNNGV. This CDR3 has 15 residues. Here the CDR3 reads CASSLGARKYNEQFF. The full variable domain, rest sourced from reference TRBV11-2 and TRBJ2-1, is EAGVAQSPRYKIIEKRQSVAFWCNPISGHATLYWYQQILGQGPKLLIQFQNNGVVDDSQLPKDRFSAERLKGVDSTLKIQPAKLEDSAVYLCASSLGARKYNEQFFGPGTRLTVL.

V gene TRBV14 combines with J gene TRBJ2-7. This CDR3 is built from 16 residues. Germline V gives CDR1 SGHDN, CDR2 FVKESK. The CDR3: CASSLYGSGTTYEQYF.